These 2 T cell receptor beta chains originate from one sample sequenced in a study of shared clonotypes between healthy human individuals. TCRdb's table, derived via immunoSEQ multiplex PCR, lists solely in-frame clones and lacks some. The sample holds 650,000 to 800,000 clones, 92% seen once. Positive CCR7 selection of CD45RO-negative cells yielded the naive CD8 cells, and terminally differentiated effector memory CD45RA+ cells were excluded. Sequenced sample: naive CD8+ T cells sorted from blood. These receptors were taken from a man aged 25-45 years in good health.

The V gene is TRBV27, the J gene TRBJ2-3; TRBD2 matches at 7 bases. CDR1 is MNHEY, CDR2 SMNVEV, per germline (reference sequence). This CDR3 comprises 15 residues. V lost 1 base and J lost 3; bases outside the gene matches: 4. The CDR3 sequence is CASSLYPGGTDTQYF. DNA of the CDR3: TGTGCCAGCAGTTTATATCCGGGAGGAACAGATACGCAGTATTTT.

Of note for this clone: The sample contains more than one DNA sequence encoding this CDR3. The CDR3 reads CASSSGQNYEQYF. The CDR3 DNA follows: TGTGCCAGCAGCTCGGGACAGAACTACGAGCAGTACTTC. V is TRBV7-9 and J is TRBJ2-7, with 7 bases aligning to TRBD1. The V segment lost 4 bases and the J segment 3 bases; nucleotides outside the gene matches: 3. Looked up from germline, CDR1 is SEHNR and CDR2 is FQNEAQ (reference sequence). This CDR3 is built from 13 residues.